These 23 T cell receptor beta chains originate from one sample sequenced in a study of shared clonotypes between healthy human individuals. The table came from immunoSEQ multiplex PCR; TCRdb's copy has only in-frame clones and leaves some out. The data show about 490,000 clones, 70% to 85% seen once. The sample taken for sequencing was PBMCs. Source of these receptors: a woman between 40 and 50 years old in good health. Some clones in this sample may be carry-over from other donors' samples.

This clone appeared a single time. With a much larger clone just one base away, this may be a read error. This sample includes further DNA sequences coding for the same CDR3. The V gene is TRBV5-6, the J gene TRBJ1-2, with no clear D. With 4 bases removed from V and 8 bases from J, the gap between germline ends came to 12 bases. The length of the CDR3 is 12 residues. Germline CDR1 reads SGHDT; CDR2 reads YYEEEE. Written as DNA, the CDR3 is TGTGCCAGCAGCCTGGGCGGTCAGGGCTACACCTTC. Translation gives CASSLGGQGYTF.

The chain employs TRBV10-3 and TRBJ2-7; 9 positions agree with TRBD2. J was trimmed by 2 bases and V by 5 bases; bases with no gene match: 4. The CDR3 sequence is 14 residues long. Germline CDR1 and CDR2: ENHRY and SYGVKD. CDR3 coding DNA: TGTGCCATCAGTTTAGCGGGGGCTCCCTACGAGCAGTACTTC. Its translation: CAISLAGAPYEQYF.

In this sample, this clone turned up once. The chain carries TRBV6-5 and TRBJ1-1; D is perhaps TRBD1 (5 bases). The CDR3 consists of 15 residues. Germline assignment: CDR1 MNHEY and CDR2 SVGAGI. V shed 9 bases and J shed 2 bases, with 19 bases lying between them. The CDR3 DNA sequence: TGTGCCAGTGCCAGGGAATTGGGCTTTAACACTGAAGCTTTCTTT. This translates into CASARELGFNTEAFF.

This clone was seen a handful of times. CDR3 in DNA: TGTGCCAGCAGCTTAGGAGCCATGGGGGGACAATCGGAGACCCAGTACTTC. Translating gives CASSLGAMGGQSETQYF. The chain couples TRBV11-2 to TRBJ2-5; possibly TRBD1 or TRBD2 for D (6 bases each). Trimming took 1 base from V and 5 from J, leaving 20 bases between them. The CDR3 sequence is 17 residues long. Germline CDR1 SGHAT, CDR2 FQNNGV.

This chain links TRBV28 with TRBJ2-1; D not certain. Trimming shortened V by 3 bases and J by 9 bases, and 9 bases separated the two germline ends. The CDR3 contains 12 residues. The germline V gene encodes CDR1 MDHEN and CDR2 SYDVKM. CDR3 residues: CASSLGIGEQFF. In DNA form, the CDR3 reads TGTGCCAGCAGTTTGGGTATCGGTGAGCAGTTCTTC. Complete variable domain (other parts from reference TRBV28 and TRBJ2-1): DVKVTQSSRYLVKRTGEKVFLECVQDMDHENMFWYRQDPGLGLRLIYFSYDVKMKEKGDIPEGYSVSREKKERFSLILESASTNQTSMYLCASSLGIGEQFFGPGTRLTVL.

The chain is built from TRBV27 and TRBJ1-5; no clear D. The CDR3 has 15 amino acids. CDR1 is MNHEY and CDR2 is SMNVEV in the germline V gene (reference sequence). Deletions cut 0 bases from V and 2 bases from J, with 8 bases between. DNA for the CDR3: TGTGCCAGCAGTTTATCCTGGCAAGGCAATCAGCCCCAGCATTTT. Translated, it gives CASSLSWQGNQPQHF.

This chain connects TRBV29-1 to TRBJ2-6, with D tentatively TRBD1 or TRBD2 (6 bases each). Trimming left V 3 bases short and J 2 bases short, with 11 bases between. The CDR3 has 15 amino acids. Germline assignment: CDR1 SQVTM and CDR2 ANQGSEA. The DNA for the CDR3 is TGCAGCGTTGATCAGGGGACTGCTGGGGCCAACGTCCTGACTTTC. This encodes CSVDQGTAGANVLTF.

The rearrangement joins TRBV6-5 to TRBJ1-4, with TRBD1 as a possible D gene (6 bases). This CDR3 is 13 amino acids long. Germline lookup yields CDR1 MNHEY and CDR2 SVGAGI. V was shortened by 4 bases and J by 4 bases, with 7 bases between the two germline ends. CDR3 nucleotides: TGTGCCAGCAGTTTGGACAGTAATGAAAAACTGTTTTTT. Its translation: CASSLDSNEKLFF.

V usage is TRBV6-5 and J usage is TRBJ2-1, with D possibly TRBD1 on 6 matching bases. The CDR3 runs 15 residues. Germline V gene lookup returns CDR1 MNHEY and CDR2 SVGAGI. Trimming took 6 bases from V and 2 from J, leaving 14 bases between them. This CDR3 is CASRRTVLTYNEQFF. The CDR3 coding sequence is TGTGCCAGCAGACGGACAGTGCTCACCTACAATGAGCAGTTCTTC.

In its sample, this clone was seen many times. The same CDR3 can be traced to other DNA sequences in this sample. The rearrangement joins TRBV28 to TRBJ1-2; unclear D gene. The CDR3 length is 12 residues. Germline CDR1 is MDHEN and CDR2 is SYDVKM. Trimming removed 2 bases from V and 4 bases from J, with 5 bases in between. The CDR3 nucleotides read TGTGCCAGCAGTTTAAGGCTCTATGGCTACACCTTC. Translation: CASSLRLYGYTF.

The CDR3 loop reads CASSDGLSGANVLTF. CDR3 DNA sequence: TGTGCCAGCAGCGACGGACTCTCTGGGGCCAACGTCCTGACTTTC. The chain links TRBV11-1 to TRBJ2-6; a possible D gene is TRBD2 (5 bases). Germline V gives CDR1 SGHAT, CDR2 FQDESV (reference sequence). This CDR3 is built from 15 residues. With 5 bases removed from V and 0 bases from J, the gap between germline ends came to 8 bases.

The V call is TRBV15, the J call TRBJ2-1; TRBD2 agrees at 8 bases. The germline gives CDR1 LNHNV, CDR2 YYDKDF (reference sequence). Trimming took 3 bases from V and 7 from J; bases not matched to a gene: 8. There are 15 residues in the CDR3. The CDR3 protein is CATSSGTRGSNEQFF. The CDR3 coding sequence is TGTGCCACCAGCAGCGGGACTAGGGGGTCGAATGAGCAGTTCTTC. The variable domain in full, completed from reference TRBV15 and TRBJ2-1, reads DAMVIQNPRYQVTQFGKPVTLSCSQTLNHNVMYWYQQKSSQAPKLLFHYYDKDFNNEADTPDNFQSRRPNTSFCFLDIRSPGLGDTAMYLCATSSGTRGSNEQFFGPGTRLTVL.

This clone was counted between two and nine times. The chain carries TRBV19 and TRBJ1-1; D gene uncertain. Germline assignment: CDR1 LNHDA and CDR2 SQIVND (reference sequence). With 2 bases removed from V and 2 bases from J, the gap between germline ends came to 9 bases. The CDR3 loop spans 14 amino acids. The CDR3 DNA reads TGTGCCAGTAGTATAACAACCGGTAACACTGAAGCTTTCTTT. This translates into CASSITTGNTEAFF. The full variable domain, rest sourced from reference TRBV19 and TRBJ1-1, is DGGITQSPKYLFRKEGQNVTLSCEQNLNHDAMYWYRQDPGQGLRLIYYSQIVNDFQKGDIAEGYSVSREKKESFPLTVTSAQKNPTAFYLCASSITTGNTEAFFGQGTRLTVV.

This clone has a handful of counts. The chain recombines TRBV27 with TRBJ2-1; D ambiguous. The V gene's germline CDR1 is MNHEY and CDR2 SMNVEV (reference sequence). The V end was cut by 3 bases, the J end by 4 bases, with 22 bases between. The CDR3 loop spans 18 amino acids. DNA of the CDR3: TGTGCCAGCAGTTTTTCTGGGGATAGCCTCCTCGGTTACAATGAGCAGTTCTTC. Translated, it gives CASSFSGDSLLGYNEQFF.

This clone was recorded once. The J gene is TRBJ2-2, the V gene TRBV28, with 10 bases fitting TRBD2. The CDR3 is 15 amino acids. Unmatched junction bases numbered 1, after V lost 6 bases and J lost 0 bases. Germline values: CDR1 MDHEN, CDR2 SYDVKM. CDR3 nucleotides: TGTGCCAGCAGAGGACTAGCGGCGAACACCGGGGAGCTGTTTTTT. It encodes CASRGLAANTGELFF.

With respect to this clone: This specimen includes other DNA sequences encoding the same CDR3. The genes are TRBV2 and TRBJ1-5, with 7 bases matching TRBD1. The V gene end was trimmed by 4 bases and the J gene end by 2 bases; junction bases not matched to a gene: 2. This CDR3 is built from 14 residues. The germline V gene encodes CDR1 SNHLY and CDR2 FYNNEI. In DNA form, the CDR3 reads TGTGCCAGCAGTGGAACAGGGGGCAATCAGCCCCAGCATTTT. Amino acid sequence: CASSGTGGNQPQHF.

The chain recombines TRBV5-4 with TRBJ1-1, with D possibly matching TRBD1 (6 bases). The CDR3 totals 13 residues. V dropped 5 bases and J dropped 1 base, with 9 bases sitting between them. Per the germline V gene, CDR1 is SGHNT and CDR2 is YYREEE (reference sequence). CDR3 sequence (DNA): TGTGCCAGCAGTGTGGACAGGAACACTGAAGCTTTCTTT. Translating gives CASSVDRNTEAFF.

This clone appeared a few times. This chain uses TRBV9 with TRBJ1-2; perhaps TRBD1 as D (5 bases). CDR1 and CDR2 (germline): SGDLS, YYNGEE. CDR3 length equals 14 residues. Deletions cut 1 base from V and 6 bases from J, with 13 bases between. The CDR3 bases are TGTGCCAGCAGCGTAAAGCCAGGGAGTAATGGCTACACCTTC. It translates to CASSVKPGSNGYTF. The full variable domain, rest sourced from reference TRBV9 and TRBJ1-2, is DSGVTQTPKHLITATGQRVTLRCSPRSGDLSVYWYQQSLDQGLQFLIQYYNGEERAKGNILERFSAQQFPDLHSELNLSSLELGDSALYFCASSVKPGSNGYTFGSGTRLTVV.

J is TRBJ1-4 and V is TRBV28, with D hard to call. Trimming stripped 4 bases from V and 10 bases from J, with 7 bases between. Germline V gene sequence: CDR1 MDHEN, CDR2 SYDVKM. This CDR3 region has 11 residues. CDR3 in DNA: TGTGCCAGCAGTTCCCTGGGAAAACTGTTTTTT. Translation: CASSSLGKLFF.

CDR3 protein: CASRFSFRALGGEGYTF. The CDR3 bases are TGTGCCAGCCGGTTCTCATTCCGGGCCCTAGGAGGGGAAGGCTACACCTTC. J is TRBJ1-2 and V is TRBV28, with a possible D match to TRBD1 (5 bases). The CDR3 spans 17 residues. Trimming took 8 bases from V and 8 from J, leaving 30 bases between them. The V gene's germline CDR1 is MDHEN and CDR2 SYDVKM.

Turning to this clone: Its ends do not fully match the called genes, so a read error is possible. The rearrangement uses TRBV7-8 and TRBJ2-7, with a tentative D call TRBD2 (6 bases). The CDR3 is 12 residues long. From germline, CDR1 is SGHVS and CDR2 FQNEAQ. The CDR3 bases are TGTGCCAGCCAGCGGGTTACCTACGAGCAGCACTTC. Protein sequence: CASQRVTYEQHF.

This sequence joins TRBV28 and TRBJ2-7; 9 bases map to TRBD2. This CDR3 is 16 amino acids long. From germline, CDR1 is MDHEN and CDR2 SYDVKM. J lost 5 bases, V lost 1 base, and 9 bases had no gene match. The CDR3 sequence: CASSLLSSGTVDEQYF. The CDR3 DNA sequence: TGTGCCAGCAGTTTATTGTCTAGCGGGACCGTCGACGAGCAGTACTTC.

This chain uses TRBV2 with TRBJ2-1, with TRBD1 matching 7 bases. V lost 4 bases to trimming and J lost 8 bases; unmatched junction nucleotides: 11. The CDR3 runs to 15 residues. Germline V gene data show CDR1 as SNHLY and CDR2 as FYNNEI. CDR3 loop: CASSGGGSLRDEQFF. The CDR3 DNA reads as TGTGCCAGCAGTGGAGGGGGCTCTCTGAGGGATGAGCAGTTCTTC.